A selection of T cell receptor beta chains follows, all from one sample in a study of T cell responses to AZD1222 COVID-19 vaccine. Assay: immunoSEQ multiplex PCR; the TCRdb copy retains only in-frame clones and omits some. Seen here are around 130,000 clones, about 88% observed once, and the top ten hold 3%. The material was peripheral blood, obtained 28 days after the second AZD1222 dose. The receptors come from an adult who received the AZD1222 COVID-19 vaccine. The CDR3 runs from the conserved cysteine through the conserved F or W. The D gene is left open where the match is weak. Part of the rows lack a size; the others show once, few, many or a class for expanded clones.

>once|TRBV2|TRBD1|TRBJ2-7
CASSLQGALYEQYF
TGTGCCAGCAGCCTACAGGGGGCACTCTACGAGCAGTACTTC
>NA|TRBV18|TRBD1|TRBJ1-1
CASSPGQGNTEAFF
TGTGCCAGCTCACCGGGACAGGGTAACACTGAAGCTTTCTTT
>NA|TRBV7-2|NA|TRBJ1-1
CASSLNWGGTEAFF
TGTGCCAGCAGCTTAAATTGGGGTGGGACTGAAGCTTTCTTT
>NA|TRBV4-3|NA|TRBJ1-6
CASSQVRLNNSPLHF
TGCGCCAGCAGCCAAGTCCGGCTGAATAATTCACCCCTCCACTTT
>NA|TRBV7-9|NA|TRBJ1-1
CASSLEGYFTEAFF
TGTGCCAGCAGCTTAGAGGGATACTTCACTGAAGCTTTCTTT
>few|TRBV6-5|NA|TRBJ2-5
CASSWQGGTQYF
TGTGCCAGCAGTTGGCAGGGAGGGACCCAGTACTTC
>NA|TRBV9|NA|TRBJ1-1
CASSVDIWGMNTEAFF
TGTGCCAGCAGCGTAGATATATGGGGCATGAACACTGAAGCTTTCTTT
>NA|TRBV24-1|TRBD2|TRBJ2-3
CATSDGRTSGGFTDTQYF
TGTGCCACCAGTGATGGGAGGACTAGCGGGGGCTTCACAGATACGCAGTATTTT
>NA|TRBV3-1/TRBV3-2|TRBD2|TRBJ2-2
CASSLGLAANTGELFF
TGTGCCAGCAGCCTTGGACTAGCGGCGAACACCGGGGAGCTGTTTTTT
>few|TRBV30|NA|TRBJ1-4
CAYSGSTNEKLFF
TGTGCCTACTCGGGGTCAACTAATGAAAAACTGTTTTTT
>NA|TRBV2|NA|TRBJ1-1
CASIRRGINTEAFF
TGTGCCAGCATTCGGAGGGGTATCAACACTGAAGCTTTCTTT
>NA|TRBV6-5|NA|TRBJ2-6
CASMAQGTGANVLTF
TGTGCCAGCATGGCACAGGGCACTGGGGCCAACGTCCTGACTTTC
>NA|TRBV4-3|NA|TRBJ2-7
CASSQDWEVYEQYF
TGCGCCAGCAGCCAAGATTGGGAGGTCTACGAGCAGTACTTC
>NA|TRBV11-3|NA|TRBJ1-1
CASRGRARTEAFF
TGTGCCAGCAGGGGCAGGGCGAGGACTGAAGCTTTCTTT
>NA|TRBV16|NA|TRBJ1-2
CASSPQGRRGGYGYTF
TGTGCCAGCAGCCCCCAAGGGCGCAGAGGGGGTTATGGCTACACCTTC
>few|TRBV5-4|NA|TRBJ1-2
CASSPGHGDIYGYTF
TGTGCCAGCAGCCCCGGCCACGGCGACATCTATGGCTACACCTTC
>NA|TRBV11-3|NA|TRBJ2-7
CASSGGGEQYF
TGTGCCAGCAGTGGTGGTGGTGAGCAGTACTTC
>NA|TRBV6-5|TRBD1|TRBJ2-7
CASSSPGQGAREQYF
TGTGCCAGCAGTTCCCCGGGACAGGGGGCCCGCGAGCAGTACTTC
>NA|TRBV6-5|NA|TRBJ1-1
CASSFDPAFF
TGTGCCAGCAGTTTTGACCCAGCTTTCTTT
>NA|TRBV11-3|TRBD2|TRBJ2-2
CASSFSGSGKRDGSGELFF
TGTGCCAGCAGCTTTAGCGGGTCCGGGAAAAGAGACGGATCCGGGGAGCTGTTTTTT
>NA|TRBV9|NA|TRBJ1-2
CASSMRHDYGYTF
TGTGCCAGCAGCATGAGACACGACTATGGCTACACCTTC
>NA|TRBV7-9|TRBD1|TRBJ1-4
CASSSGQGYEKLFF
TGTGCCAGCAGCTCAGGACAGGGTTACGAAAAACTGTTTTTT
>once|TRBV29-1|TRBD1|TRBJ1-3
CSVQGASGNTIYF
TGCAGCGTTCAGGGGGCCTCTGGAAACACCATATATTTT
>few|TRBV18|NA|TRBJ1-1
CASSPFPDTEAFF
TGTGCCAGCTCACCATTCCCGGACACTGAAGCTTTCTTT
>NA|TRBV5-1|NA|TRBJ1-5
CASSLGPQEGQPQHF
TGCGCCAGCAGCTTGGGGCCCCAGGAAGGTCAGCCCCAGCATTTT
>NA|TRBV15|NA|TRBJ2-3
CATSREPREAQYF
TGTGCCACCAGCAGAGAGCCCAGGGAAGCGCAGTATTTT
>many|TRBV3-1/TRBV3-2|NA|TRBJ2-3
CAISDPADTQYF
TGTGCCATTTCGGACCCTGCAGATACGCAGTATTTT
>NA|TRBV7-2|TRBD1|TRBJ2-6
CASSEGTASGANVLTF
TGTGCCAGCAGCGAAGGGACAGCCTCTGGGGCCAACGTCCTGACTTTC
>NA|TRBV6-5|TRBD1|TRBJ1-2
CASLNRGRGPNGYTF
TGTGCCAGCCTTAACCGGGGCAGGGGGCCAAATGGCTACACCTTC
>NA|TRBV6-5|NA|TRBJ1-3
CATQDRSSSGNTIYF
TGTGCCACCCAAGACAGGTCCAGCTCTGGAAACACCATATATTTT
>NA|TRBV9|NA|TRBJ1-3
CASTWGGGNSGNTIYF
TGTGCCAGCACCTGGGGGGGCGGGAACTCTGGAAACACCATATATTTT
>NA|TRBV7-9|TRBD1|TRBJ1-3
CASSPPGQGGFGNTIYF
TGTGCCAGCAGCCCCCCGGGACAGGGGGGATTTGGAAACACCATATATTTT
>once|TRBV2|NA|TRBJ2-3
CASSGWDTDTQYF
TGTGCCAGCAGTGGGTGGGACACAGATACGCAGTATTTT
>NA|TRBV11-2|NA|TRBJ1-5
CASSLDKAGQPQHF
TGTGCCAGCAGCTTAGATAAGGCCGGTCAGCCCCAGCATTTT
>NA|TRBV9|NA|TRBJ1-6
CASSERRGFYNSPLHF
TGTGCCAGCAGCGAGCGCAGGGGCTTTTATAATTCACCCCTCCACTTT
>few|TRBV29-1|NA|TRBJ1-2
CSVETGFNYGYTF
TGCAGCGTTGAAACAGGCTTCAACTATGGCTACACCTTC
>NA|TRBV3-1/TRBV3-2|NA|TRBJ1-2
CASSQVSGMYTF
TGTGCCAGCAGCCAAGTTTCAGGGATGTACACCTTC
>NA|TRBV6-5|NA|TRBJ1-3
CASTVPSGNTIYF
TGTGCCAGCACAGTGCCCTCTGGAAACACCATATATTTT
>NA|TRBV6-5|NA|TRBJ1-5
CASSPDRGSNQPQHF
TGTGCCAGCAGCCCGGACAGAGGGAGTAATCAGCCCCAGCATTTT
>NA|TRBV19|TRBD2|TRBJ2-2
CASTLGSGGQNTGELFF
TGTGCCAGTACCCTGGGTAGCGGGGGGCAGAACACCGGGGAGCTGTTTTTT
>NA|TRBV9|NA|TRBJ1-3
CASSVAGDLGNTIYF
TGTGCCAGCAGCGTAGCTGGGGACCTTGGAAACACCATATATTTT
>NA|TRBV6-6|NA|TRBJ1-1
CASSAALGGATEAFF
TGTGCCAGCAGTGCAGCCCTCGGGGGGGCCACTGAAGCTTTCTTT
>NA|TRBV6-2/TRBV6-3|TRBD1|TRBJ2-1
CASSAHRDSGLNEQFF
TGTGCCAGCAGTGCCCACCGGGACAGCGGCCTTAATGAGCAGTTCTTC
>few|TRBV29-1|NA|TRBJ1-1
CSVYGGQNTEAFF
TGCAGCGTTTACGGCGGACAGAACACTGAAGCTTTCTTT
>NA|TRBV10-3|TRBD1|TRBJ2-7
CAISVLGTGGNEQYF
TGTGCCATCAGTGTACTTGGGACAGGGGGTAACGAGCAGTACTTC
>NA|TRBV3-1/TRBV3-2|NA|TRBJ1-2
CASSPDPNNYGYTF
TGTGCCAGCAGCCCCGACCCGAATAACTATGGCTACACCTTC
>NA|TRBV10-3|TRBD1|TRBJ1-1
CATSGGTEAFF
TGTGCCACCTCAGGGGGCACTGAAGCTTTCTTT